A single sample gave rise to the 20 T cell receptor beta chains below, sequenced in a study of T cells in localized non-small cell lung cancer. Generated by immunoSEQ multiplex PCR, the TCRdb table keeps only in-frame clones and is missing some. The sample lists 25,000 to 30,000 clones; around 82% were seen once. This sample comprised peripheral blood mononuclear cells, obtained before any cancer treatment. The receptors come from a man aged 40-75 years with stage III lung adenocarcinoma.

The chain links TRBV27 to TRBJ2-7, with a possible D match to TRBD1 (6 bases). V lost 2 bases and J lost 6, with 14 bases in between. Germline CDR1 MNHEY, CDR2 SMNVEV (reference sequence). The CDR3 length is 14 residues. The CDR3 loop is CASSLAGQYGEQYF. The CDR3 DNA sequence: TGTGCCAGCAGTTTAGCTGGACAGTACGGCGAGCAGTACTTC.

The chain uses TRBV7-8 and TRBJ2-2; no reliable D call. The CDR3 spans 16 residues. Trimming shortened V by 1 base and J by 1 base, and 10 bases separated the two germline ends. Looked up from germline, CDR1 is SGHVS and CDR2 is FQNEAQ. The CDR3 DNA is TGTGCCAGCAGCTTAGGACCGATGGGGAACACCGGGGAGCTGTTTTTT. It encodes CASSLGPMGNTGELFF.

The chain couples TRBV30 to TRBJ1-5; D is perhaps TRBD1 (5 bases). Trimming left V 1 base short and J 9 bases short, with 16 bases between. The CDR3 sequence is 14 residues long. Germline V CDR1 and CDR2: GTSNPN, SVGIG (reference sequence). The CDR3 nucleotides are TGTGCCTGGAGTGCCGGGGGGATGTTTCTGCCCCAGCATTTT. It yields the protein CAWSAGGMFLPQHF.

The chain links TRBV7-2 to TRBJ2-5; either TRBD1 or TRBD2 may supply D (6 bases each). V was clipped by 1 base and J by 2 bases, with 14 bases between them. CDR1 SGHTA and CDR2 FQGNSA come from the germline V gene. This CDR3 has 16 residues. CDR3 sequence: CASSLVGGGGQETQYF. CDR3 DNA: TGTGCCAGCAGCTTAGTAGGAGGAGGGGGACAAGAGACCCAGTACTTC.

This clone came up once. This chain uses TRBV6-6 with TRBJ2-3; D is unresolved. This CDR3 has 12 residues. Germline CDR1 MNHNY, CDR2 SVGAGI (reference sequence). Trimming shortened V by 3 bases and J by 2 bases, and 3 bases separated the two germline ends. CDR3 sequence (DNA): TGTGCCAGCAGTTATAACACAGATACGCAGTATTTT. Translating it yields CASSYNTDTQYF.

The chain uses TRBV11-3 and TRBJ2-3, with TRBD2 identical over 8 bases. The CDR3 totals 16 residues. After removal of 3 bases from V and 5 bases from J, the junction contained 10 bases not matched to a gene. Germline V gives CDR1 SGHNT, CDR2 YENEEA. The CDR3 reads CASSLSRAGDGDTQYF. As DNA, the CDR3 is TGTGCCAGCAGCTTGTCGCGAGCGGGAGACGGAGATACGCAGTATTTT.

The gene calls are TRBV7-6 and TRBJ1-2, with 12 bases matching TRBD1. Germline values: CDR1 SGHVS, CDR2 FNYEAQ. The junction had 3 bases not matched to a gene; V was cut back by 4 bases and J by 6 bases. CDR3 length: 14 amino acids. DNA for the CDR3: TGTGCCAGCAGCTCCGGGACAGGGGGCGATGGCTACACCTTC. Protein product: CASSSGTGGDGYTF.

A single count supports this clone. V gene TRBV2 combines with J gene TRBJ2-7; TRBD2 matches at 11 bases. V lost 9 bases to trimming and J lost 5 bases; unmatched junction nucleotides: 6. Germline-derived CDR1 and CDR2 are SNHLY and FYNNEI. This CDR3 region has 13 residues. DNA for the CDR3: TGTGCCAGTTGGGAGACTAGCGGGAACGAGCAGTACTTC. Translation: CASWETSGNEQYF.

This clone was counted a few times. The DNA of the CDR3 is TGTGCCAGCAGCTCCCCCTATTCACCCCTCCACTTT. This encodes CASSSPYSPLHF. The rearrangement uses TRBV11-2 and TRBJ1-6; D ambiguous. With 4 bases removed from V and 8 bases from J, the gap between germline ends came to 6 bases. Germline CDR1 is SGHAT and CDR2 is FQNNGV. The length of the CDR3 is 12 residues.

The CDR3 here is CASSLSPHTGELFF. The CDR3 nucleotides read TGTGCCAGCAGTTTATCCCCCCACACCGGGGAGCTGTTTTTT. The rearrangement joins TRBV27 to TRBJ2-2; no reliable D call. The CDR3 sequence is 14 residues long. Germline V CDR1 and CDR2: MNHEY, SMNVEV (reference sequence). The V end was cut by 0 bases, the J end by 3 bases, with 5 bases between.

V gene TRBV18 combines with J gene TRBJ2-5, with D perhaps matching TRBD2 (6 bases). Germline CDR1 is KGHSH and CDR2 is LQKENI. CDR3 length: 13 residues. The V and J ends lost 5 bases and 5 bases respectively, with 12 bases between them. Here the CDR3 DNA reads TGTGCCAGCTCAGGAGGGCTGGCGGAGACCCAGTACTTC. It specifies CASSGGLAETQYF.

V usage is TRBV6-6 and J usage is TRBJ1-2; possibly TRBD1 for D (5 bases). Germline assignment: CDR1 MNHNY and CDR2 SVGAGI (reference sequence). V was cut by 5 bases and J by 2 bases, with 9 bases left in between. This CDR3 comprises 13 residues. The CDR3 DNA reads as TGTGCCAGCAGTAGGGACTCCAACTATGGCTACACCTTC. As protein: CASSRDSNYGYTF.

V is TRBV2 and J is TRBJ2-7; unclear D gene. The V end lost 8 bases, the J end lost 3 bases, and 8 bases lay between the germline ends. The CDR3 has 11 amino acids. Looked up from germline, CDR1 is SNHLY and CDR2 is FYNNEI. CDR3 nucleotides: TGTGCCAGCGGACCGTACTACGAGCAGTACTTC. Translating gives CASGPYYEQYF.

Notes on this clone: A read error may produce the germline difference seen at one junction end. The V and J genes are TRBV30 and TRBJ2-7, with no clear D. The length of the CDR3 is 12 residues. Germline CDR1 and CDR2: GTSNPN and SVGIG (reference sequence). CDR3 nucleotides: TGTGCCTGGAGCCGGAGCTCCCACGAGCAGTACTTC. Translation gives CAWSRSSHEQYF.

Written as DNA, the CDR3 is TGTGCCAGCACCCTCGGGATAGGGGGTCGGGAGACCCAGTACTTC. Amino acids: CASTLGIGGRETQYF. J is TRBJ2-5 and V is TRBV6-6; a possible D gene is TRBD1 (6 bases). The CDR3 is made up of 15 amino acids. CDR1 MNHNY and CDR2 SVGAGI come from the germline V gene (reference sequence). V was clipped by 7 bases and J by 5 bases, with 20 bases between them.

This clone showed up just a few times. This rearrangement joins TRBV19 to TRBJ1-5; D is unclear. With 3 bases removed from V and 5 bases from J, the gap between germline ends came to 5 bases. Looked up from germline, CDR1 is LNHDA and CDR2 is SQIVND (reference sequence). The CDR3 totals 12 residues. The CDR3, as DNA: TGTGCCAGTAGTATCCCCTATCAGCCCCAGCATTTT. It specifies CASSIPYQPQHF.

The CDR3 region is CASSLTGEGYGYTF. Written as DNA, the CDR3 is TGTGCCAGCAGCTTAACAGGGGAGGGCTATGGCTACACCTTC. This chain joins TRBV5-6 and TRBJ1-2; 7 bases fit TRBD1. The CDR3 is made up of 14 amino acids. In germline, CDR1 is SGHDT, CDR2 YYEEEE. Losses at the gene ends were 2 bases for V and 4 bases for J; bases not matched to a gene: 5.

The rearrangement uses TRBV2 and TRBJ1-3, with D perhaps matching TRBD1 (6 bases). CDR1 is SNHLY and CDR2 is FYNNEI in the germline V gene. Trimming took 10 bases from V and 1 from J, leaving 14 bases between them. The CDR3 length is 14 residues. The CDR3 DNA reads TGTGCCATCCAGAACAGGGCTTCTGGAAACACCATATATTTT. Translating gives CAIQNRASGNTIYF.

Worth noting for this clone: The same CDR3 also results from other DNA sequences found in this sample. The chain combines TRBV5-4 with TRBJ1-2, with D perhaps matching TRBD1 (6 bases). CDR3 length equals 14 residues. The germline CDR1 and CDR2 sequences are SGHNT and YYREEE (reference sequence). Deletions cut 2 bases from V and 4 bases from J, with 12 bases between. The CDR3 bases are TGTGCCAGCAGCTTAGGACAGCGTATCTATGGCTACACCTTC. Protein product: CASSLGQRIYGYTF.

The chain's CDR3 is CASSLETGGGNTIYF. As DNA, the CDR3 is TGCGCCAGCAGCTTGGAAACAGGGGGCGGAAACACCATATATTTT. This chain links TRBV5-1 with TRBJ1-3; 9 bases match TRBD1. The CDR3 runs to 15 residues. Trimming cost V 0 bases and J 4 bases; bases outside gene matches: 2. CDR1 SGHRS and CDR2 YFSETQ come from the germline V gene.